This is a list of T cell receptor beta chains from one sample in a study of blood T cell repertoires in COVID-19. Using immunoSEQ multiplex PCR, the repertoire was profiled, and TCRdb retains in-frame clones only, with some absent. Here the sample spans some 120,000 clones, approximately 88% being singletons. Sequenced material: peripheral blood. These receptors all come from a woman aged 65 to 85 with acute or convalescent COVID-19. The CDR3 runs from the conserved cysteine through the conserved F or W. Fields, in order: J gene, D gene, V gene, CDR3 length, clone size, CDR3 DNA, CDR3 protein. The D gene is left open where the match is weak. Clone size is not always given. Where it is, it says once, few, many or a class for expanded clones.

>TRBJ2-7|TRBD1|TRBV6-6|14|once
TGTGCCAGCAGTTACGCGACAGGGCTCTACGAGCAGTACTTC
CASSYATGLYEQYF
>TRBJ1-5|-|TRBV27|12|-
TGTGCCAGCAGTTTACACGGGGAGCCCCAGCATTTT
CASSLHGEPQHF
>TRBJ2-5|-|TRBV24-1|15|-
TGTGCCACCAGTGATACCCGGGATTACCAAGAGACCCAGTACTTC
CATSDTRDYQETQYF
>TRBJ2-1|-|TRBV6-5|15|-
TGTGCCAGCAGTCCGCGGGGGCGGAGTTACAATGAGCAGTTCTTC
CASSPRGRSYNEQFF
>TRBJ2-3|-|TRBV28|14|-
TGTGCCAGCAGCTCCCGGGACTCCCCAGATACGCAGTATTTT
CASSSRDSPDTQYF
>TRBJ1-1|TRBD1|TRBV6-5|14|once
TGTGCCAGCAGCAAAACAGGGGTGAACACTGAAGCTTTCTTT
CASSKTGVNTEAFF
>TRBJ1-2|TRBD1|TRBV12-3/TRBV12-4|11|once
TGTGCCAGCAGCACAGGGGTCGGCTACACCTTC
CASSTGVGYTF
>TRBJ1-2|-|TRBV18|15|-
TGTGCCAGCTCACCACCTAACGGGGGATTGTATGGCTACACCTTC
CASSPPNGGLYGYTF
>TRBJ2-7|-|TRBV29-1|11|-
TGCAGCGGTTCGAGCTCCTACGAGCAGTACTTC
CSGSSSYEQYF
>TRBJ2-6|TRBD1|TRBV5-1|15|-
TGCGCCAGCAGCCCCAGGGGGCTCGGGGCCAACGTCCTGACTTTC
CASSPRGLGANVLTF
>TRBJ2-3|-|TRBV7-8|13|few
TGTGCCAGCAGCCCTACAGGGACAGATACGCAGTATTTT
CASSPTGTDTQYF
>TRBJ2-7|-|TRBV28|15|-
TGTGCCAGCAGCCCAGGACTCCCACGGGCCGTCGAGCAGTACTTC
CASSPGLPRAVEQYF
>TRBJ1-4|TRBD1|TRBV7-9|15|-
TGTGCCAGCAGCAGACCGGGACAGGGGGAGGAAAAACTGTTTTTT
CASSRPGQGEEKLFF
>TRBJ1-2|-|TRBV6-5|13|-
TGTGCCAGCAGCCTACAGGAAAACTATGGCTACACCTTC
CASSLQENYGYTF
>TRBJ2-7|TRBD1|TRBV19|15|-
TGTGCCAGTCAGACCGGGACAGGGGTGTCGTACGAGCAGTACTTC
CASQTGTGVSYEQYF
>TRBJ2-1|-|TRBV7-3|14|-
TGTGCCAGCAGCTTCCGAGACGCCGCGGGACTCCAGTTCTTC
CASSFRDAAGLQFF
>TRBJ2-5|TRBD2|TRBV5-6|15|-
TGTGCCAGCAGCTTGACTAGCGGGGGCCGGGAGACCCAGTACTTC
CASSLTSGGRETQYF
>TRBJ2-2|TRBD1|TRBV2|16|-
TGTGCCAGCAGTCGGGGGACAGGGGCGAACACCGGGGAGCTGTTTTTT
CASSRGTGANTGELFF
>TRBJ2-2|TRBD1|TRBV3-1/TRBV3-2|14|-
TGTGCCAGCCGAGCCGGACAGGGGATCGGGGAGCTGTTTTTT
CASRAGQGIGELFF
>TRBJ1-1|-|TRBV5-1|14|-
TGCGCCAGCAGCCCTGACCTTTACGGGACTGAAGCTTTCTTT
CASSPDLYGTEAFF
>TRBJ2-5|-|TRBV7-6|13|-
TGTGCCAGCAGCCGAGCCCTCCAAGAGACCCAGTACTTC
CASSRALQETQYF
>TRBJ2-5|TRBD2|TRBV5-1|14|-
TGCGCCAGCAGCCCGCGGGGGTCTCCTGAGACCCAGTACTTC
CASSPRGSPETQYF
>TRBJ2-3|-|TRBV7-2|15|-
TGTGCCAGCAGCTTAGGAAGGCTAGTGTCGGATACGCAGTATTTT
CASSLGRLVSDTQYF
>TRBJ2-5|-|TRBV6-2/TRBV6-3|15|once
TGTGCCAGCAGTTACGGGGGGGCAAGGGTAGAGACCCAGTACTTC
CASSYGGARVETQYF
>TRBJ1-1|TRBD1|TRBV19|15|-
TGTGCCAGTAGTACCTCCGGGACAGGGCTGCCTCCGGCTTTCTTT
CASSTSGTGLPPAFF
>TRBJ1-5|-|TRBV19|13|once
TGTGCCAGTCGACAGAATAGCAATCAGCCCCAGCATTTT
CASRQNSNQPQHF
>TRBJ2-7|TRBD2|TRBV19|14|-
TGTGCCAGTAGTATAGCCAGCGGGGGTTACGAGCAGTACTTC
CASSIASGGYEQYF
>TRBJ1-4|TRBD1|TRBV10-3|14|-
TGTGCCATCATGACGGGACAGGGGGATGAAAAACTGTTTTTT
CAIMTGQGDEKLFF
>TRBJ1-1|-|TRBV11-2|15|-
TGTGCCAGCAGCTTAGGTTGGGGCCTGAACACTGAAGCTTTCTTT
CASSLGWGLNTEAFF
>TRBJ1-4|-|TRBV7-7|13|-
TGTGCCAGCAGCTTAGATGCAGGTGAAAAACTGTTTTTT
CASSLDAGEKLFF
>TRBJ2-1|TRBD1|TRBV19|15|-
TGTGCCAGTAGTAACTGGGGACAGGGTGCAAATGAGCAGTTCTTC
CASSNWGQGANEQFF